This T cell receptor beta chain was captured by sequencing in a study of breast tumors, draining lymph nodes, adjacent tissues. Findings of the study overall: The data were judged consistent with most tumor T cells coming from lymph node and expanding in tumor. Tumor repertoires ranked between lymph nodes and nontumor tissue in diversity, with V and J gene preferences. Tumor T cell lymph node origin was a supported hypothesis, not proven. Tumor and nontumor repertoires were significantly more similar in luminal-like than in basal-like breast cancer.

This clonotype showed up just a few times. The antigen is unknown. Germline lookup yields CDR1 SGHNT and CDR2 YYREEE (reference sequence). This CDR3 has 20 residues. V trimming: 0 bases; J trimming: 4 bases; junction bases outside the gene matches: 15. Axillary draining lymph nodes of breast cancer patients supplied the node samples. TCRdb reprocessed the multiplex PCR reads with MiXCR, giving one entry per CDR3 protein. This sample has about 270,000 distinct CDR3 sequences; 30% occur once, and the top ten carry more than 1%. Sequencing was done on a sample of axillary lymph node tissue. The TCR was taken from a female donor with breast cancer. Some clones in this sample may be carry-over from other donors' samples. The chain has TRBV5-4 and TRBJ2-1; 11 bases map to TRBD2. The CDR3 sequence is CASSLGLRTSGRDWYNEQFF. CDR3 coding DNA: TGTGCCAGCAGCTTGGGTCTCCGGACTAGCGGGCGAGACTGGTACAATGAGCAGTTCTTC.